This TCR beta chain came from a study of blood T cell repertoires in COVID-19. Whole-study context: Researchers got acute and convalescent COVID-19 samples from the United States, Italy and Spain. Sample material is recorded as cDNA or gDNA derived from T cells, B-cell-depleted T cells, or PBMCs.

CDR1 SGDLS and CDR2 YYNGEE come from the germline V gene. V lost 2 bases and J lost 8; bases outside the gene matches: 10. The CDR3 has 15 amino acids. How the authors handled the data: Estimation of nucleated cell counts relied on the amplification of reference gene primers. Sequencing was performed with immunoSEQ multiplex PCR; in TCRdb, only in-frame clones are kept and a portion is missing. V and J calls and clone size are given by that table; D and trimming were obtained from the DNA. Of almost 200,000 clones in the sample, 79% were seen once. Sequencing was done on a sample of peripheral blood. This chain uses TRBV9 with TRBJ1-1; TRBD1 agrees at 9 bases. The TCR originated in a woman aged 40 to 50 with COVID-19, enrolled during active disease. The CDR3 bases are TGTGCCAGCAGCGTCGGGACAGGGAAGGGTGTAGAAGCTTTCTTT. Translated: CASSVGTGKGVEAFF.